A single sample gave rise to the 4 T cell receptor beta chains below, sequenced in a study of somatic mutations in cytotoxic T cells in rheumatoid arthritis. Profiling relied on immunoSEQ multiplex PCR, and the TCRdb table lists in-frame clones only, not all of them. The sample includes several thousand clones, 60% to 80% seen only once; the top ten take 15% to 20%. Material for sequencing was CD8+ T cells sorted from blood. Every receptor here comes from an adult with rheumatoid arthritis.

This clone was detected a few times. The chain combines TRBV29-1 with TRBJ1-1; D is uncertain. The CDR3 is 11 amino acids. Per the germline V gene, CDR1 is SQVTM and CDR2 is ANQGSEA. V shed 7 bases and J shed 1 base, with 7 bases lying between them. The CDR3 bases are TGCAGCGGCGACGAGAACACTGAAGCTTTCTTT. Translating it yields CSGDENTEAFF.

This chain uses TRBV7-9 with TRBJ2-1; D is undetermined. The CDR3 runs 10 residues. CDR1 is SEHNR, CDR2 FQNEAQ, per germline (reference sequence). The V end was cut by 8 bases, the J end by 15 bases, with 14 bases between. CDR3 amino acids: CASPSTALFF. CDR3 in DNA: TGTGCCAGCCCGTCGACTGCACTGTTCTTC. The complete variable domain, with remaining parts taken from reference TRBV7-9 and TRBJ2-1, reads DTGVSQNPRHKITKRGQNVTFRCDPISEHNRLYWYRQTLGQGPEFLTYFQNEAQLEKSRLLSDRFSAERPKGSFSTLEIQRTEQGDSAMYLCASPSTALFFGPGTRLTVL.

The V call is TRBV9, the J call TRBJ2-1, with TRBD2 identical over 12 bases. Per the germline V gene, CDR1 is SGDLS and CDR2 is YYNGEE. V was clipped by 7 bases and J by 9 bases; unmatched bases: 8. CDR3 length equals 14 residues. The CDR3 loop is CASGGTSGGSEQFF. The DNA for the CDR3 is TGTGCCAGCGGGGGAACTAGCGGGGGGAGTGAGCAGTTCTTC.

In its sample, this clone was seen once. The chain employs TRBV7-3 and TRBJ2-2; D tentatively fits TRBD1 or TRBD2 (5 bases each). CDR1 is SGHTA and CDR2 is FQGTGA in the germline V gene. Deletions cut 6 bases from V and 4 bases from J, with 15 bases between. This CDR3 contains 15 residues. CDR3 DNA sequence: TGTGCCAGCAGTAGGGACCCCGAGGGCACCGGGGAGCTGTTTTTT. Protein product: CASSRDPEGTGELFF.